This entry describes one T cell receptor beta chain. The sample is drawn from a study of blood T cell repertoires in COVID-19. For the study at large: Sites in the United States, Italy and Spain provided acute and convalescent COVID-19 samples. PBMCs, B-cell-depleted T cells, or T cells were the source of the cDNA or gDNA that made up the material.

Per the study methods: Amplification of reference gene primers was used by the study to estimate nucleated cell counts. Generated by immunoSEQ multiplex PCR, the TCRdb table keeps only in-frame clones and is missing some. The DNA gave D and trimming, while V, J and clone size come from that table. The data hold about 130,000 clones, with about 89% observed a single time. The CDR3 spans 16 residues. The rearrangement joins TRBV21-1 to TRBJ2-7; TRBD2 is taken as the D call from the table, unchecked against the DNA. TRBV21-1 is designated a pseudogene. This TCR was recovered from a woman aged 55-69 years with acute or convalescent COVID-19. Sample: peripheral blood. The CDR3 region is CASSNGLLGRNYEQYV. In DNA form, the CDR3 reads TGTGCCAGCAGCAATGGGCTTCTCGGGAGGAATTACGAGCAGTACGTC.